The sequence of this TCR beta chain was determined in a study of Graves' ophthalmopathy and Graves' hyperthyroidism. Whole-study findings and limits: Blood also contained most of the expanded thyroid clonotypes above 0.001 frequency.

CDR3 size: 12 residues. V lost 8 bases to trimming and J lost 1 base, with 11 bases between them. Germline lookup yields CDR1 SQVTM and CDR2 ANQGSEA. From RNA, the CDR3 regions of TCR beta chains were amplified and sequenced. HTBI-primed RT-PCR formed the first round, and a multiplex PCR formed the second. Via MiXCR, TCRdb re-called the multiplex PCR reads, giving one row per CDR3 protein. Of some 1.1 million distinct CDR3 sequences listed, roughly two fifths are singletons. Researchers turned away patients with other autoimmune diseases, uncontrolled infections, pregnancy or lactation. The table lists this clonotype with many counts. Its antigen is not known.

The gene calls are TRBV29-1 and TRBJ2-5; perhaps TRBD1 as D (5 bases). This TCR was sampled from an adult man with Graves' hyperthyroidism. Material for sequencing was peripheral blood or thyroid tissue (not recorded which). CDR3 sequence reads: CSFRTLQETQYF. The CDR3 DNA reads TGCAGCTTCAGGACACTCCAAGAGACCCAGTACTTC.